Sequencing of this T cell receptor (beta chain) was carried out in a study of CD8 T cells in Susac syndrome. The V gene lost 0 bases and the J gene lost 3 bases, with 9 bases spanning the gap. CDR3 length equals 13 residues. Germline CDR1 reads DFQATT; CDR2 reads SNEGSKA (reference sequence). Sequencing targeted TCR beta in blood CD8+ and CD4+ T cells. It was negative isolation that provided the CD8+ and CD4+ T cells, whereas TEMRA cells were enriched by FACS. Random hexamers were used to reverse transcribe the RNA input (about 0.5 to 1 ug). With immunoSEQ multiplex PCR, TCR beta CDR3 was amplified across 54 Vbeta and 13 Jbeta. TCRdb independently ran MiXCR on the immunoSEQ multiplex PCR reads; one entry per CDR3 protein. Among over 100,000 distinct CDR3 sequences, about 96% were seen once, and the ten largest hold about 0.1%.

This chain links TRBV20-1 with TRBJ2-7; D ambiguous. The source of this sequence is a human donor in good health. Input material: CD4+ T cells from PBMCs. The CDR3 sequence is CSARDKGFYEQYF. CDR3 DNA sequence: TGCAGTGCTAGAGATAAGGGATTCTACGAGCAGTACTTC.